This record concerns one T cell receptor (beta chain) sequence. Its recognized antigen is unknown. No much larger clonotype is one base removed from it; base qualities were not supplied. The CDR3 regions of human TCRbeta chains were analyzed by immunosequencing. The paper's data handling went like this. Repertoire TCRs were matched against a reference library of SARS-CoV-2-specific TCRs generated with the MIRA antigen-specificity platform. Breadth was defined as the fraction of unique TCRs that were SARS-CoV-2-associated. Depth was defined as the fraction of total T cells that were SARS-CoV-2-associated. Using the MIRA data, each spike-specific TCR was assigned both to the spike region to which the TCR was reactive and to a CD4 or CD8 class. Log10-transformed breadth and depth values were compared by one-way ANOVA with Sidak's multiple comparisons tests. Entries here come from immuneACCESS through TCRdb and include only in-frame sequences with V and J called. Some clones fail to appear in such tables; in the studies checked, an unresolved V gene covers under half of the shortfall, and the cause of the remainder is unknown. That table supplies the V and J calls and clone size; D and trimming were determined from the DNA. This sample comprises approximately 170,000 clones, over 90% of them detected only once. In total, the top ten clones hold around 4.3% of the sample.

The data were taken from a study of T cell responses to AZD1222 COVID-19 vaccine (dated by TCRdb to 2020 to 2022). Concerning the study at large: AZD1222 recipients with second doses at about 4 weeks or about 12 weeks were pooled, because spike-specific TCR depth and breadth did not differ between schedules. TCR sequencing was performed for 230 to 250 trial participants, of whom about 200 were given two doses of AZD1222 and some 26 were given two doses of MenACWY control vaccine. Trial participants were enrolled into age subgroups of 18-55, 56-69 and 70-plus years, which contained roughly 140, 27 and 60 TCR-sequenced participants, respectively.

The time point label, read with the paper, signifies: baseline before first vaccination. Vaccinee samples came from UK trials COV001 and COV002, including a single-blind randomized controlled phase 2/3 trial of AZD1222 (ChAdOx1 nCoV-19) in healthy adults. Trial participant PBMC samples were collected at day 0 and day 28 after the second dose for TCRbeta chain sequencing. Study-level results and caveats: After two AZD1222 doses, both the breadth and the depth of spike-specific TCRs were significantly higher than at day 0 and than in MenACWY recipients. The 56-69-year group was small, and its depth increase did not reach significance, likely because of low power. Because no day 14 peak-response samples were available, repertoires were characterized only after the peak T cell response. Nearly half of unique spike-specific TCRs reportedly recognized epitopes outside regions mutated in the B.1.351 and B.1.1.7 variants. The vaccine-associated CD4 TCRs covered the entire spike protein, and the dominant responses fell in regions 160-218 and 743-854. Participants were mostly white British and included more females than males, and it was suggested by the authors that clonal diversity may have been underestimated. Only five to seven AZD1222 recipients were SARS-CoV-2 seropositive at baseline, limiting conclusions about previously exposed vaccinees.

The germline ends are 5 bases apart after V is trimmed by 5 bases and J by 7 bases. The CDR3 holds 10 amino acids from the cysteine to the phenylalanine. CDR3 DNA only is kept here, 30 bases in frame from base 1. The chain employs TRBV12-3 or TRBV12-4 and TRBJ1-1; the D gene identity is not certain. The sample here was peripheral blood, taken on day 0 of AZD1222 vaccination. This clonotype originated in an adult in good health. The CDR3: CASSGNEAFF. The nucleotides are TGTGCCAGCAGTGGGAATGAAGCTTTCTTT.